This TCR beta chain stems from a study of shared clonotypes between healthy human individuals. Profiling relied on immunoSEQ multiplex PCR, and the TCRdb table lists in-frame clones only, not all of them. The sample has 330,000 or so clones, around 67% seen once. Trimming removed 4 bases from V and 0 bases from J, with 6 bases in between. CDR3 size: 13 residues. The germline V gene encodes CDR1 SGHDT and CDR2 YYEEEE. Sequenced sample: memory CD4+ T cells sorted from blood. Subset given: CD45RA-negative fraction. The chain has TRBV5-6 and TRBJ2-3, with no clear D. The sequence derives from a man younger than 45 in good health. The CDR3 sequence: CASSAGSTDTQYF. CDR3 nucleotides: TGTGCCAGCAGCGCCGGTAGCACAGATACGCAGTATTTT.